This TCR beta chain comes out of a study of cytomegalovirus exposure and HLA in healthy donors. The study, taken as a whole, reports: The productive fraction for most TCR beta V segments was about 87% or about 30% in an earlier analysis. Donors belonging to an Asian-associated ancestry cluster reportedly showed fewer N-insertions in productive TCRs than the roughly 670-donor mean, according to what a later analysis found.

Participants comprised healthy donors of bone marrow. The PCR was carried out with 60 Vbeta primers and 13 Jbeta primers. The table came from immunoSEQ multiplex PCR; TCRdb's copy has only in-frame clones and leaves some out. The sample contains roughly 65,000 clones, 68% of which appear only once. Comments on this clone: What it binds is unknown.

This sequence was found in a man aged 40-49 years in good health and CMV-seropositive. The sequenced sample was PBMCs.

Written as DNA, the CDR3 is TGTGCCTGGAACTTACCGGGACAATGGGAGACCCAGTACTTC. This sequence encodes CAWNLPGQWETQYF. The genes are TRBV30 and TRBJ2-5; D possibly corresponds to TRBD1 (6 bases). Germline-derived CDR1 and CDR2 are GTSNPN and SVGIG (reference sequence). Trimming removed 4 bases from V and 5 bases from J, with 17 bases in between. The CDR3 sequence is 14 residues long.